This TCR beta chain was obtained from a study of T-cell reconstitution after alpha-beta-depleted transplantation in children. Study-wide points: T-cell numbers and diversity, one year after transplant, stemmed largely from T cells that were newly produced. The high TCRbeta diversity at day 60 in some patients came from surviving recipient T cells and thymic progenitors. Several hundred expanded graft clones reportedly were the source of alpha-beta T cells about two months after transplant.

Preparation of the TCRbeta library involved a method that used unique molecular identifiers. TCRdb reprocessed the PCR reads via MiXCR and lists one record per CDR3 protein. The sample includes around 17,000 distinct CDR3 sequences, 5.1% of them seen just once. As concerns this clonotype: Its antigen is still unknown.

There are 15 residues in the CDR3. V shed 7 bases and J shed 1 base, with 15 bases lying between them. CDR1 MNHEY and CDR2 SVGAGI come from the germline V gene. The receptor was isolated from a boy under 18 with acute lymphoblastic leukemia, due to receive a stem cell transplant. The sample in question was PBMCs, obtained before TCRalphabeta/CD19-depleted stem cell transplant. The rearrangement links TRBV6-5 to TRBJ2-3; D could derive from TRBD1 or TRBD2 (5 bases each). For the CDR3, the DNA is TGTGCCAGCAACAAGTTAGGGACGCGCACAGATACGCAGTATTTT. This translates into CASNKLGTRTDTQYF.